This T cell receptor (beta chain) emerged from a study of CD8+ T cells in alopecia areata. Treatment reported: oral pan-JAK inhibitor, 5-10 mg twice daily. CD4+ and CD8+ T cells were sorted from PBMCs stained for CD3, CD4 and CD8. This clone has only a few counts. The antigen is undetermined. As the sequencing template, cDNA was produced by extracting RNA and reverse transcribing it. The assay was immunoSEQ multiplex PCR, and TCRdb's table has in-frame clones only and misses some. This table has about 220,000 clones, under 60% appearing once. General study points: A single nonresponder leaves the baseline CD8+ expansion link to response uncertain. In blood and scalp, many expanded lesional clones persisted during tofacitinib.

The germline V and J ends were trimmed by 4 bases and 0 bases, with 18 bases remaining between them. This CDR3 contains 17 residues. The germline V gene has CDR1 SNHLY and CDR2 FYNNEI. This clonotype was sampled from a human donor with alopecia areata. The sequences come from CD4+ T cells sorted from blood, collected at week 4, from a patient treated with tofacitinib. The chain combines TRBV2 with TRBJ1-2; perhaps TRBD1 as D (6 bases). CDR3 in DNA: TGTGCCAGCAGTGGACAGGCACTCATACTAGCTAACTATGGCTACACCTTC. This translates into CASSGQALILANYGYTF.